Listed here is a single T cell receptor (beta chain). In the original analysis: Reference gene primer amplification in the assay estimated nucleated cell counts. Here immunoSEQ multiplex PCR was the method, and the copy in TCRdb shows in-frame clones only, minus some. Clone size and the V and J calls come from that table; the DNA yielded D and trimming. This table holds under 250,000 clones, roughly 84% found once. The data were taken from a study of blood T cell repertoires in COVID-19. Across the study: Collection of acute and convalescent COVID-19 samples took place in the United States, Italy and Spain. Sources were T cells, B-cell-depleted T cells, or PBMCs; the material itself was cDNA or gDNA.

CDR1 and CDR2 from the germline V gene are SNHLY and FYNNEI. The CDR3 is 15 residues long. V was cut by 5 bases and J by 2 bases, with 16 bases left in between. The chain links TRBV2 to TRBJ2-7, with a possible D match to TRBD1 (5 bases). The source material was peripheral blood. This receptor was obtained from a middle-aged man who had recovered from COVID-19. CDR3 bases: TGTGCCAGCAGTTCACAGGTAGGGCTGGCCTACGAGCAGTACTTC. Encoded protein: CASSSQVGLAYEQYF.